These 16 T cell receptor beta chains share one sample of origin, sequenced in a study of blood T cell repertoires in COVID-19. Some clones are missing from TCRdb's copy, which holds only in-frame ones; the method was immunoSEQ multiplex PCR. In the table there are about 90,000 clones, around 92% of which are singletons. Sequenced material: peripheral blood. The receptor source for this set is a woman aged 60 to 75 with active COVID-19.

The chain combines TRBV5-1 with TRBJ2-7, with 9 bases matching TRBD1. The germline CDR1 and CDR2 sequences are SGHRS and YFSETQ. The CDR3 runs 16 residues. V shed 0 bases, J shed 5 bases, and the junction held 9 bases outside the gene matches. CDR3 in DNA: TGCGCCAGCAGCTTGGGCGGGACAGGGTTATCGGACGAGCAGTACTTC. Protein: CASSLGGTGLSDEQYF.

V is TRBV28 and J is TRBJ1-3; TRBD1 agrees at 8 bases. V trimming: 6 bases; J trimming: 5 bases; junction bases outside the gene matches: 6. The CDR3 extends over 14 amino acids. The germline V gene has CDR1 MDHEN and CDR2 SYDVKM. The CDR3, as DNA: TGTGCCAGCAGCCCGACAGGGGTTAGAAACACCATATATTTT. This gives the protein CASSPTGVRNTIYF.

This chain links TRBV4-1 with TRBJ2-3; no clear D. The CDR3 contains 13 residues. The germline gives CDR1 MGHRA, CDR2 YSYEKL. Trimming took off 0 bases at V and 4 bases at J, with 5 bases between the two ends. The CDR3 DNA sequence: TGCGCCAGCAGCCAAGACAATCCAGATACGCAGTATTTT. Amino acid sequence: CASSQDNPDTQYF.

The CDR3 DNA reads as TGTGCCACCAGTGGAAGGACAGGGAACACCGGGGAGCTGTTTTTT. This sequence encodes CATSGRTGNTGELFF. The chain combines TRBV24-1 with TRBJ2-2; 7 bases agree with TRBD1. The CDR3 extends over 15 amino acids. Germline V lookup: CDR1 KGHDR, CDR2 SFDVKD. With 5 bases clipped from V and 1 base from J, the junction kept 3 bases outside the gene matches.

V is TRBV18 and J is TRBJ2-3; D not certain. The CDR3 is 12 residues long. Germline V gene data show CDR1 as KGHSH and CDR2 as LQKENI. V gave up 8 bases and J gave up 3 bases, with 9 bases separating them. CDR3 region: CASPNGTDTQYF. Here the CDR3 DNA reads TGTGCCAGCCCAAACGGTACAGATACGCAGTATTTT.

J is TRBJ1-2 and V is TRBV10-3, with TRBD1 as a possible D gene (6 bases). Germline V gene lookup returns CDR1 ENHRY and CDR2 SYGVKD. CDR3 length: 17 residues. Between the trimmed V and J ends, which lost 4 bases and 5 bases, there was a span of 23 bases. The CDR3 protein is CAISGASQGGREYGYTF. The CDR3 nucleotides are TGTGCCATCAGTGGGGCCTCACAAGGGGGGAGGGAATATGGCTACACCTTC.

This clone was found once. The gene calls are TRBV18 and TRBJ2-7, with 7 bases that match TRBD1. CDR3 length equals 15 residues. V lost 6 bases, J lost 7 bases, and 15 bases stayed unmatched. In germline, CDR1 is KGHSH, CDR2 LQKENI. The CDR3 loop reads CASSLRTGPTKEQYF. The CDR3 DNA reads as TGTGCCAGCTCGCTGAGGACAGGTCCTACGAAGGAGCAGTACTTC.

The chain joins TRBV19 to TRBJ2-5; TRBD2 aligns across 12 bases. The CDR3 loop spans 15 amino acids. V trimming: 1 base; J trimming: 5 bases; junction bases outside the gene matches: 2. Per germline, CDR1 LNHDA and CDR2 SQIVND (reference sequence). CDR3 sequence reads: CASSIGLAGGETQYF. The DNA for the CDR3 is TGTGCCAGTAGTATAGGTCTAGCGGGAGGGGAGACCCAGTACTTC.

This chain links TRBV19 with TRBJ1-4; 9 positions agree with TRBD1. The germline gives CDR1 LNHDA, CDR2 SQIVND (reference sequence). J lost 8 bases, V lost 5 bases, and 6 bases had no gene match. This CDR3 has 14 residues. CDR3 loop: CASSSGTGREKLFF. CDR3 DNA sequence: TGTGCCAGTAGTTCCGGGACAGGGCGGGAAAAACTGTTTTTT. Looking up the rest from reference TRBV19 and TRBJ1-4 gives the full variable domain: DGGITQSPKYLFRKEGQNVTLSCEQNLNHDAMYWYRQDPGQGLRLIYYSQIVNDFQKGDIAEGYSVSREKKESFPLTVTSAQKNPTAFYLCASSSGTGREKLFFGSGTQLSVL.

The chain employs TRBV5-1 and TRBJ1-2, with 9 bases that match TRBD1. Per germline, CDR1 SGHRS and CDR2 YFSETQ. There are 14 residues in the CDR3. Unmatched junction bases numbered 6, after V lost 4 bases and J lost 5 bases. This CDR3 is CASSKTGTGYGYTF. The CDR3 DNA is TGCGCCAGCAGCAAAACCGGGACAGGGTATGGCTACACCTTC. Based on the CDR3 plus reference TRBV5-1 and TRBJ1-2, the full variable domain is KAGVTQTPRYLIKTRGQQVTLSCSPISGHRSVSWYQQTPGQGLQFLFEYFSETQRNKGNFPGRFSGRQFSNSRSEMNVSTLELGDSALYLCASSKTGTGYGYTFGSGTRLTVV.

This clone was observed a single time. The J gene is TRBJ1-1, the V gene TRBV5-4; D unresolved. CDR1 and CDR2 from the germline V gene are SGHNT and YYREEE (reference sequence). This CDR3 region has 16 residues. V lost 4 bases, J lost 1 base, and 17 bases lay in between. CDR3 in DNA: TGTGCCAGCAGCGTTGGCGGGGTTAGGCCGAACACTGAAGCTTTCTTT. Translation: CASSVGGVRPNTEAFF.

The gene calls are TRBV9 and TRBJ2-7, with D unclear. The CDR3 is 15 amino acids. Germline V CDR1 and CDR2: SGDLS, YYNGEE. V lost 0 bases to trimming and J lost 2 bases, with 12 bases between them. The CDR3, as DNA: TGTGCCAGCAGCGTAGAGGCGGCCGACGCCTACGAGCAGTACTTC. Translated, it gives CASSVEAADAYEQYF.

The gene calls are TRBV11-2 and TRBJ2-3; 10 nucleotides line up with TRBD2. Germline V gene data show CDR1 as SGHAT and CDR2 as FQNNGV. The CDR3 extends over 15 amino acids. The J segment lost 0 bases and the V segment lost 6 bases, leaving 3 bases of the junction unmatched. Here the CDR3 DNA reads TGTGCCAGCAGGCGAGCGGGAGGGAGCACAGATACGCAGTATTTT. Translation gives CASRRAGGSTDTQYF.

The chain combines TRBV27 with TRBJ2-7; 8 bases agree with TRBD1. Trimming at V came to 6 bases and at J to 0 bases, leaving 10 bases not matched to a gene. The CDR3 has 16 residues. Germline CDR1 reads MNHEY; CDR2 reads SMNVEV (reference sequence). Here the CDR3 reads CASSRLGTGDSYEQYF. The CDR3 region has the DNA TGTGCCAGCAGCCGTTTGGGGACAGGTGACTCCTACGAGCAGTACTTC.

The chain couples TRBV28 to TRBJ2-7, with D perhaps matching TRBD2 (5 bases). CDR1 MDHEN and CDR2 SYDVKM come from the germline V gene. V shed 4 bases and J shed 6 bases, with 13 bases lying between them. There are 13 residues in the CDR3. The chain's CDR3 is CASSSPYRGEQYF. The CDR3 bases are TGTGCCAGCAGTTCACCCTATCGGGGCGAGCAGTACTTC.

The chain uses TRBV5-4 and TRBJ2-7, with 13 bases identical to TRBD2. The germline CDR1 and CDR2 sequences are SGHNT and YYREEE (reference sequence). V gave up 0 bases and J gave up 0 bases; unmatched junction bases: 0. The CDR3 is 16 amino acids. The CDR3, as DNA: TGTGCCAGCAGCTTGGGGACTAGCGGGAGCTCCTACGAGCAGTACTTC. It specifies CASSLGTSGSSYEQYF.